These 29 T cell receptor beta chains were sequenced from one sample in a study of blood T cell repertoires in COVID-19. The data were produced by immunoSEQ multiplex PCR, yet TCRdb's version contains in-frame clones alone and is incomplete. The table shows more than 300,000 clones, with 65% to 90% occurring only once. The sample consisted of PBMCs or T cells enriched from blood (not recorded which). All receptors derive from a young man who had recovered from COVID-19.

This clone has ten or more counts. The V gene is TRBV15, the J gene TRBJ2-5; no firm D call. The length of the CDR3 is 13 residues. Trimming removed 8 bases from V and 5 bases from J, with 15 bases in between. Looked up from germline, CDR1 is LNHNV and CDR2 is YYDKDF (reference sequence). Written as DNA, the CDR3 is TGTGCCACCGGGCCAGACGCGTGGGAGACCCAGTACTTC. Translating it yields CATGPDAWETQYF. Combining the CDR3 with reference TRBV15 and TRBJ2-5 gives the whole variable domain DAMVIQNPRYQVTQFGKPVTLSCSQTLNHNVMYWYQQKSSQAPKLLFHYYDKDFNNEADTPDNFQSRRPNTSFCFLDIRSPGLGDTAMYLCATGPDAWETQYFGPGTRLLVL.

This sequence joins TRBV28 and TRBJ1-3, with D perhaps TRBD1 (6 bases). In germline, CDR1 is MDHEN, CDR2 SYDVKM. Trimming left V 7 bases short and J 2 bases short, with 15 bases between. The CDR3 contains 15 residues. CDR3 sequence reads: CASTPGGAAGNTIYF. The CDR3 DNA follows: TGTGCCAGCACCCCCGGGGGGGCGGCTGGAAACACCATATATTTT.

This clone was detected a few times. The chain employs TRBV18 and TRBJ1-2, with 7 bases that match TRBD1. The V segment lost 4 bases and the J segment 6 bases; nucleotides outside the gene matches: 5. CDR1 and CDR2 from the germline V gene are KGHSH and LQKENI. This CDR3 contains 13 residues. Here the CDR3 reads CASSRPGGDGYTF. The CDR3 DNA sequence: TGTGCCAGCTCACGACCAGGGGGAGATGGCTACACCTTC. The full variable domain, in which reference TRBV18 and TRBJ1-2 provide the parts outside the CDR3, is NAGVMQNPRHLVRRRGQEARLRCSPMKGHSHVYWYRQLPEEGLKFMVYLQKENIIDESGMPKERFSAEFPKEGPSILRIQQVVRGDSAAYFCASSRPGGDGYTFGSGTRLTVV.

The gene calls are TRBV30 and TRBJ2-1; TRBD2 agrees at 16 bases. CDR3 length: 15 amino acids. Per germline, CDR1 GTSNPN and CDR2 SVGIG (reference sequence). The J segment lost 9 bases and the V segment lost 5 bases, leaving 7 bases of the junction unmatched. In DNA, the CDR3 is TGTGCCTGGCTTCCGGGACTAGCGGGGGGGCGTGAGCAGTTCTTC. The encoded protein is CAWLPGLAGGREQFF.

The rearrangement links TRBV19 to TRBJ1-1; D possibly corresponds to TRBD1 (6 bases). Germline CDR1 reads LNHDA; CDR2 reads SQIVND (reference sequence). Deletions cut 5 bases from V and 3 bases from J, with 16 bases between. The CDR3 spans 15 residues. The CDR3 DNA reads TGTGCCAGTAGTCCTCGTGAAGGGGGTGACACTGAAGCTTTCTTT. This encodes CASSPREGGDTEAFF. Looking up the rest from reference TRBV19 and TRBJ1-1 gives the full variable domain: DGGITQSPKYLFRKEGQNVTLSCEQNLNHDAMYWYRQDPGQGLRLIYYSQIVNDFQKGDIAEGYSVSREKKESFPLTVTSAQKNPTAFYLCASSPREGGDTEAFFGQGTRLTVV.

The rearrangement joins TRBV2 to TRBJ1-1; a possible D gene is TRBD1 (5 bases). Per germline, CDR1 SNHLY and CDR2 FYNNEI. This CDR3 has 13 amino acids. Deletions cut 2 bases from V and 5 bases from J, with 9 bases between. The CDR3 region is CASSELRGTEAFF. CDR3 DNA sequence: TGTGCCAGCAGTGAACTTCGGGGGACTGAAGCTTTCTTT.

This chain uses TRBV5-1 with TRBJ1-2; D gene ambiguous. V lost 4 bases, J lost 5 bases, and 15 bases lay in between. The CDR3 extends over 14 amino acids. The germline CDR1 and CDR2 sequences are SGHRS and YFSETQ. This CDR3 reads CASSEAAGRYGYTF. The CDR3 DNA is TGCGCCAGCAGCGAGGCAGCGGGCAGATATGGCTACACCTTC.

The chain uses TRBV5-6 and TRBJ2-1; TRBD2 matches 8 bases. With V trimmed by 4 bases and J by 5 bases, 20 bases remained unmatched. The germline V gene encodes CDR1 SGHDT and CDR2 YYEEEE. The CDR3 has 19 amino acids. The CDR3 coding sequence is TGTGCCAGCAGCCGCCCTCAATGGGTTAGCGGGGATGGGAACAATGAGCAGTTCTTC. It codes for CASSRPQWVSGDGNNEQFF.

The CDR3 sequence: CASSLRQAEGYEQYF. The DNA of the CDR3 is TGTGCCAGCTCACTGAGACAGGCTGAAGGGTACGAGCAGTACTTC. The chain combines TRBV18 with TRBJ2-7; a possible D gene is TRBD1 (6 bases). V was cut by 4 bases and J by 4 bases, with 17 bases left in between. Germline V gene sequence: CDR1 KGHSH, CDR2 LQKENI. This CDR3 spans 15 amino acids.

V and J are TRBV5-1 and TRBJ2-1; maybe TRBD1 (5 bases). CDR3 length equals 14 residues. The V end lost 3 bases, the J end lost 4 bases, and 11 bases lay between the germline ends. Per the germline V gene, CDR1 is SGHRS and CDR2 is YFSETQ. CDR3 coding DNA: TGCGCCAGCAGCTCCGTGACAGAATACAATGAGCAGTTCTTC. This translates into CASSSVTEYNEQFF.

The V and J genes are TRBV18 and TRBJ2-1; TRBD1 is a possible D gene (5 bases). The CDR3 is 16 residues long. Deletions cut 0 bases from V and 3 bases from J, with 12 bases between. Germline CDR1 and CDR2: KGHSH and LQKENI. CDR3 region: CASSPPARAIYNEQFF. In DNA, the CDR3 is TGTGCCAGCTCACCACCGGCCAGGGCCATCTACAATGAGCAGTTCTTC.

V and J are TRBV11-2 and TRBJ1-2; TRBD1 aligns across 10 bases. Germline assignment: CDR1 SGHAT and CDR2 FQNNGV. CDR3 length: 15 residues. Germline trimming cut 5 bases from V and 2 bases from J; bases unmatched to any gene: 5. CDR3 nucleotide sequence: TGTGCCAGCAGCCCGGACAGGGGGACGAACTATGGCTACACCTTC. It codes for CASSPDRGTNYGYTF.

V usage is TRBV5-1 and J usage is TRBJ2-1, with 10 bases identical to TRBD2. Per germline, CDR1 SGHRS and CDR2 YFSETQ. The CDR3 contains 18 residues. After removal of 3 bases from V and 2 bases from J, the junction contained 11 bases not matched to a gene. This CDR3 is CASSSLAGGRLTYNEQFF. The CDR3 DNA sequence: TGCGCCAGCAGCTCCTTAGCGGGGGGCCGCTTGACCTACAATGAGCAGTTCTTC.

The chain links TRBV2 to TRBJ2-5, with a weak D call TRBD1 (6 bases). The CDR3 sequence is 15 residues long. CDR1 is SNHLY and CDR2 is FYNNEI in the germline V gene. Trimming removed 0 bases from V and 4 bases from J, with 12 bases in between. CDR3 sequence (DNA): TGTGCCAGCAGTGAAGCGACAGGATGGCGAGAGACCCAGTACTTC. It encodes CASSEATGWRETQYF.

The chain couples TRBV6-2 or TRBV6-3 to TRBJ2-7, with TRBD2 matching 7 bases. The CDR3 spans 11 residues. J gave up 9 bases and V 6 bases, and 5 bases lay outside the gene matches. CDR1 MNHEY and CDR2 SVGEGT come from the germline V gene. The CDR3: CASSLREGQYF. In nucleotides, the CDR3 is TGTGCCAGCAGCCTTAGGGAGGGGCAGTACTTC.

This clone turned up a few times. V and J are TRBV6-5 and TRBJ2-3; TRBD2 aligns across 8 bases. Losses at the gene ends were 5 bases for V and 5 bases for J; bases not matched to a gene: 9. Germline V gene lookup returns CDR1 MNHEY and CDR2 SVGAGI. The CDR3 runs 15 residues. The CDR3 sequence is CASSLGLAGRDTQYF. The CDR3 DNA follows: TGTGCCAGCAGTCTCGGACTAGCAGGAAGAGATACGCAGTATTTT.

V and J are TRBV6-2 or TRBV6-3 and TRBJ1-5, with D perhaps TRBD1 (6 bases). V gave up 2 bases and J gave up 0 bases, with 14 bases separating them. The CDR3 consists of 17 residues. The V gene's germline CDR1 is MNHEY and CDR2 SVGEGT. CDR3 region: CASSYGRGRNSNQPQHF. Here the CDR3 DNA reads TGTGCCAGCAGTTACGGCAGGGGACGCAATAGCAATCAGCCCCAGCATTTT.

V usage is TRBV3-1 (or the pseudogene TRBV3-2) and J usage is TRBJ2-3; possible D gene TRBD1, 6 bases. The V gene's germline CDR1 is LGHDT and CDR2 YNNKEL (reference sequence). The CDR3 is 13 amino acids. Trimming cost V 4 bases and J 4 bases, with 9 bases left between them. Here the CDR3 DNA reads TGTGCCAGCAGCCGCAAGGGGGCAGATACGCAGTATTTT. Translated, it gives CASSRKGADTQYF.

CDR3 in amino acids: CAIKAGQGTTSDQPQHF. For the CDR3, the DNA is TGTGCCATCAAGGCAGGACAGGGCACTACTAGCGATCAGCCCCAGCATTTT. This chain connects TRBV21-1 to TRBJ1-5; the table calls TRBD1, which could not be checked here. TRBV21-1 is shown as a pseudogene. The CDR3 extends over 17 amino acids.

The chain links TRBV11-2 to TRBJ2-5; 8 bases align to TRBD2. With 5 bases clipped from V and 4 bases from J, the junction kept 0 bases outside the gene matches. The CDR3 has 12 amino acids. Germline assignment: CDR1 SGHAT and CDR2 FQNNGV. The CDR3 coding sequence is TGTGCCAGCAGCCGGGGGGGAGAGACCCAGTACTTC. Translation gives CASSRGGETQYF.

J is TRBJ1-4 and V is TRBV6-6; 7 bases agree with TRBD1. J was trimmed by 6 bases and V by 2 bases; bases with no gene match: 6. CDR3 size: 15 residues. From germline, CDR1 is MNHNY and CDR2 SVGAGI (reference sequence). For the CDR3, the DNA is TGTGCCAGCAGTTACCCTCAGGGGGAGTATGAAAAACTGTTTTTT. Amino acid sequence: CASSYPQGEYEKLFF.

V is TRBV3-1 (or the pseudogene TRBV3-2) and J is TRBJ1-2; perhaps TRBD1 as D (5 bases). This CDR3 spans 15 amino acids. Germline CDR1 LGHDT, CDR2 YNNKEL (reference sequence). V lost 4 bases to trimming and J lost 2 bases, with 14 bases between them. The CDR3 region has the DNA TGTGCCAGCAGCCCAGGGTGGGAGGCGAACTATGGCTACACCTTC. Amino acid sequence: CASSPGWEANYGYTF.

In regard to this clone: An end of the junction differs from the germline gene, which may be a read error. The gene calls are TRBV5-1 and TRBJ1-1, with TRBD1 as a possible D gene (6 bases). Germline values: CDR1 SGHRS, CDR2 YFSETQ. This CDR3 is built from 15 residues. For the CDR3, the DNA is TGCGCCAGCAGGTTGGCAGGGGTTACGAACACTGAAGCTTTCTTT. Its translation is CASRLAGVTNTEAFF.

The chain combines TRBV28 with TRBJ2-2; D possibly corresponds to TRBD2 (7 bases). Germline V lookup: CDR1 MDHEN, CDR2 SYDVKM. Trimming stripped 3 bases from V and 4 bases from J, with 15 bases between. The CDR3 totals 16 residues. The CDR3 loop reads CASSLGGRPATGELFF. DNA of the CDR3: TGTGCCAGCAGTTTGGGGGGGCGCCCGGCCACCGGGGAGCTGTTTTTT. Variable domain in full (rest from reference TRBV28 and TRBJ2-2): DVKVTQSSRYLVKRTGEKVFLECVQDMDHENMFWYRQDPGLGLRLIYFSYDVKMKEKGDIPEGYSVSREKKERFSLILESASTNQTSMYLCASSLGGRPATGELFFGEGSRLTVL.

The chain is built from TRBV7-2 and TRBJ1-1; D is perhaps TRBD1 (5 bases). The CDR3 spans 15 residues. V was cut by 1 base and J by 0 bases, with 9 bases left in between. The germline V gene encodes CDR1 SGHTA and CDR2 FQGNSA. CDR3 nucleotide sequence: TGTGCCAGCAGCTTAGGGCGGGGCGTGAACACTGAAGCTTTCTTT. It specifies CASSLGRGVNTEAFF. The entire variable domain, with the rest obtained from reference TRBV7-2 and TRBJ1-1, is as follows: GAGVSQSPSNKVTEKGKDVELRCDPISGHTALYWYRQSLGQGLEFLIYFQGNSAPDKSGLPSDRFSAERTGGSVSTLTIQRTQQEDSAVYLCASSLGRGVNTEAFFGQGTRLTVV.

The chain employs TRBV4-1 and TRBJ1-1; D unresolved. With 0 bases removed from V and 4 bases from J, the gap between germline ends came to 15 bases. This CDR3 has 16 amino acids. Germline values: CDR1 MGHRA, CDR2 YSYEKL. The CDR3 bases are TGCGCCAGCAGCCAAGATCGTTCAGGACGGGGCACTGAAGCTTTCTTT. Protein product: CASSQDRSGRGTEAFF.

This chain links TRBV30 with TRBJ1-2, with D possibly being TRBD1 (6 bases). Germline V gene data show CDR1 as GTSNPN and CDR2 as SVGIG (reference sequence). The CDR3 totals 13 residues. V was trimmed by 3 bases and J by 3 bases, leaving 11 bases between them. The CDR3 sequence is CAWSPTGHYGYTF. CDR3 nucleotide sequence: TGTGCCTGGAGCCCGACAGGACACTATGGCTACACCTTC.

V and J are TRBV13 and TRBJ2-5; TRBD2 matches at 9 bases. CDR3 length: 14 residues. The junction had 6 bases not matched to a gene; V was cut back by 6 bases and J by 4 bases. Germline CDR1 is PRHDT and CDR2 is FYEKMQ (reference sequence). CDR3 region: CASRTTSGLETQYF. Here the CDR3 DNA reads TGTGCCAGCAGGACGACTAGCGGCTTAGAGACCCAGTACTTC.

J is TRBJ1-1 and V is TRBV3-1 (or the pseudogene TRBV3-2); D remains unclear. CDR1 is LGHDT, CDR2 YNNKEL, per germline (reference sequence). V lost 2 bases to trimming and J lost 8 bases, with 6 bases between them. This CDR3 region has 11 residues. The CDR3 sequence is CASSQTSEAFF. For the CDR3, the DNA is TGTGCCAGCAGCCAAACATCCGAAGCTTTCTTT.